The present TCR beta chain was sequenced within a study of blood T cell repertoires in COVID-19 (dated by TCRdb to 2019 to 2021). Background for the entire study: Collaborator samples came from the United States, Italy and Spain and covered acute and convalescent phases of COVID-19. The material from the prospective study consisted of cDNA or gDNA derived from T cells, B-cell-depleted T cells, or PBMCs. HLA class I and class II types, where available, came from metadata supplied by the sample provider rather than from assay-based typing. A freely available public database, intended as a resource for researchers studying the immune response to SARS-CoV-2, is where the repertoires were released. The samples were drawn from two sources: the first 160 participants of the ongoing ImmuneRACE study, and 1,254 subjects contributed by 6 global collaborators. Sample metadata almost always included a de-identified subject ID, COVID-19 status, age in years and sex. Deeply sampled blood TCRbeta repertoires from subjects exposed to, actively infected with, or recovered from COVID-19 were included in the dataset. What the study reported, not specific to this receptor: How much clinical and demographic metadata was included differed by source and by participant, and the metadata was provided uncurated.

TCRbeta CDR3 regions were amplified from genomic DNA using the immunoSEQ Assay, a bias-controlled multiplex PCR. The published analysis was carried out like this. Within the assay, amplification of reference gene primers was used to estimate how many nucleated cells each sample contained. To quantify the absolute abundance of each unique TCRbeta CDR3 rearrangement, sequence reads were collapsed and filtered. Productive Simpson clonality was computed per sample as the square root of Simpson's diversity index over productive rearrangements. Imported from immuneACCESS, the table was reduced by TCRdb to in-frame sequences with V and J called. These copies leave out some clones; in studies compared against another copy, an unresolved V gene accounts for under half, and the cause of the remainder is not known. V, J and clone size are those of that table, while D and trimming were read from the DNA. In all, the sample holds some 48,000 clones, and approximately 90% of those were seen once. The ten largest clones take up approximately 20% of the sample.

The V and J ends are trimmed by 5 bases and 7 bases, leaving 9 bases between them. The CDR3 holds 12 amino acids from the cysteine to the phenylalanine. This entry keeps only the CDR3 DNA: 36 bases, framed from base 1. CDR1 and CDR2, looked up from the germline V gene, are SGHNT and YENEEA. Details on this clone: It has no known antigen specificity. The record has no base qualities; no much larger clone is one base away.

The collaborating institutions used their own protocols to collect whole blood in K2EDTA tubes. For TCRbeta analysis, collaborators shipped samples as frozen whole blood, isolated PBMCs, or DNA extracted from either of those sample types. Material: peripheral blood. This sequence originates from a woman aged 80 or over in a cohort sampled during active or convalescent COVID-19. The chain uses TRBV11-3 and TRBJ2-1; perhaps TRBD1 is the D gene, with 5 bases matching. The sequence in DNA is TGTGCCAGCAGCCCAGGGTGGAATGAGCAGTTCTTC. It translates to CASSPGWNEQFF.